Each of the 17 T cell receptor beta chains below was sequenced from the same sample in a study of T-cell memory formation after mild COVID-19. A single record per CDR3 protein comes from TCRdb applying MiXCR to the 5' RACE reads. The table has 250,000 to 300,000 distinct CDR3 sequences, roughly 8.2% seen once. The specimen was PBMCs or a T cell subset sorted from them (not recorded which). The receptors were gathered from a young man who had mild COVID-19 (a few samples of this study predate the infection). Cell type and time point are not known.

This chain joins TRBV20-1 and TRBJ2-1; perhaps TRBD1 as D (5 bases). CDR3 length: 16 amino acids. Per the germline V gene, CDR1 is DFQATT and CDR2 is SNEGSKA (reference sequence). V was shortened by 0 bases and J by 4 bases, with 16 bases between the two germline ends. The CDR3 nucleotides read TGCAGTGCTAGAGAACTGGGCAGGGTGCCTTACAATGAGCAGTTCTTC. Protein product: CSARELGRVPYNEQFF.

This clonotype was seen a few times. The rearrangement joins TRBV7-9 to TRBJ1-3, with a tentative D call TRBD1 (5 bases). This CDR3 contains 17 residues. The V end was cut by 4 bases, the J end by 0 bases, with 16 bases between. Germline CDR1 reads SEHNR; CDR2 reads FQNEAQ (reference sequence). This chain's CDR3 is CASSSLRGQYSGNTIYF. For the CDR3, the DNA is TGTGCCAGCAGCTCACTCCGGGGCCAATACTCTGGAAACACCATATATTTT.

This chain connects TRBV4-1 to TRBJ1-1; 8 bases align to TRBD1. With V trimmed by 5 bases and J by 6 bases, 5 bases remained unmatched. Per the germline V gene, CDR1 is MGHRA and CDR2 is YSYEKL. There are 13 residues in the CDR3. The CDR3 loop is CASSKDREPEAFF. The DNA for the CDR3 is TGCGCCAGCAGCAAGGACAGGGAGCCTGAAGCTTTCTTT.

This clonotype was picked up a small number of times. The chain links TRBV7-9 to TRBJ2-7, with 7 bases identical to TRBD1. The CDR3 runs 14 residues. V was pared by 5 bases and J by 6 bases, with 10 bases of the junction left unmatched. Germline V gene data show CDR1 as SEHNR and CDR2 as FQNEAQ (reference sequence). The CDR3 is CASSTGQVEAEQYF. The CDR3 DNA reads as TGTGCCAGCAGCACAGGACAGGTGGAGGCCGAGCAGTACTTC.

V is TRBV11-2 and J is TRBJ2-5; the match to TRBD2 covers 12 bases. The trim removed 1 base at V and 4 bases at J, leaving 4 bases unmatched. The CDR3 loop spans 16 amino acids. Per germline, CDR1 SGHAT and CDR2 FQNNGV. CDR3 loop: CASSLGLAGVVETQYF. In nucleotides, the CDR3 is TGTGCCAGCAGCTTAGGACTAGCGGGGGTGGTAGAGACCCAGTACTTC.

This clonotype was recorded at least ten times. The CDR3 DNA reads TGCGCCAGCAGCTTGACCGGGGGTACTAACACCGGGGAGCTGTTTTTT. The encoded protein is CASSLTGGTNTGELFF. The chain links TRBV5-1 to TRBJ2-2; D perhaps matches TRBD2 (6 bases). V lost 1 base and J lost 2, with 12 bases in between. In germline, CDR1 is SGHRS, CDR2 YFSETQ. This CDR3 region has 16 residues.

This clonotype was counted many times. This chain joins TRBV7-6 and TRBJ1-2, with 9 bases matching TRBD1. The V segment lost 4 bases and the J segment 6 bases; nucleotides outside the gene matches: 9. Germline V lookup: CDR1 SGHVS, CDR2 FNYEAQ. The length of the CDR3 is 15 residues. CDR3: CASSSFDRGTNGYTF. CDR3 DNA sequence: TGTGCCAGCAGCTCCTTTGACAGGGGGACGAATGGCTACACCTTC.

J is TRBJ2-1 and V is TRBV7-3; maybe TRBD2 (5 bases). This CDR3 is built from 15 residues. The germline gives CDR1 SGHTA, CDR2 FQGTGA. Trimming took 0 bases from V and 4 from J, leaving 10 bases between them. The CDR3 here is CASSLTPGFYNEQFF. The CDR3 nucleotides are TGTGCCAGCAGCTTAACTCCGGGGTTTTACAATGAGCAGTTCTTC.

This clonotype turned up a few times. V gene TRBV6-5 combines with J gene TRBJ2-7, with D unclear. Trimming removed 6 bases from V and 0 bases from J, with 9 bases in between. The CDR3 sequence is 13 residues long. Germline V gene data show CDR1 as MNHEY and CDR2 as SVGAGI. This chain's CDR3 is CASSHWDSYEQYF. CDR3 nucleotides: TGTGCCAGCAGCCATTGGGACTCCTACGAGCAGTACTTC.

The V and J genes are TRBV5-1 and TRBJ1-1; TRBD1 matches 7 bases. CDR1 and CDR2 (germline): SGHRS, YFSETQ. V trimming: 0 bases; J trimming: 6 bases; junction bases outside the gene matches: 2. This CDR3 is built from 13 residues. The CDR3 region has the DNA TGCGCCAGCAGCTTGGCCGACAGGGCTGAAGCTTTCTTT. It translates to CASSLADRAEAFF.

The V gene is TRBV6-2 or TRBV6-3, the J gene TRBJ1-2; 12 bases fit TRBD1. The CDR3 spans 15 residues. Trimming took 7 bases from V and 7 from J; bases not matched to a gene: 10. CDR1 is MNHEY, CDR2 SVGEGT, per germline. The CDR3 nucleotides read TGTGCCAGCACCGCGGGACAGGGGGCGCTTCGTGGCTACACCTTC. Residues: CASTAGQGALRGYTF.

This clonotype was detected a few times. The chain joins TRBV20-1 to TRBJ2-7; 9 nucleotides match TRBD1. The germline gives CDR1 DFQATT, CDR2 SNEGSKA (reference sequence). With 1 base clipped from V and 3 bases from J, the junction kept 7 bases outside the gene matches. The CDR3 runs 15 residues. CDR3 DNA: TGCAGTGCTAGAGCCCCGGGACAGGGCCTCTACGAGCAGTACGTC. Translating gives CSARAPGQGLYEQYV.

This clonotype was seen a few times. This chain joins TRBV10-3 and TRBJ1-1; TRBD1 matches 7 bases. Germline CDR1 reads ENHRY; CDR2 reads SYGVKD. The CDR3 loop spans 14 amino acids. The junction had 6 bases not matched to a gene; V was cut back by 7 bases and J by 1 base. In nucleotides, the CDR3 is TGTGCCATCAAAGACAGGGTGGCGAACACTGAAGCTTTCTTT. Its protein product is CAIKDRVANTEAFF.

There are many counts of this clonotype. The chain combines TRBV5-1 with TRBJ2-3; D is unresolved. CDR1 and CDR2 from the germline V gene are SGHRS and YFSETQ. V shed 2 bases and J shed 2 bases, with 9 bases lying between them. The CDR3 sequence is 14 residues long. The CDR3 region has the DNA TGCGCCAGCAGCTTCTCGGTGGACACAGATACGCAGTATTTT. Its protein is CASSFSVDTDTQYF.

This clonotype came up many times. The J gene is TRBJ1-5, the V gene TRBV2; D is uncertain. The CDR3 runs 13 residues. CDR1 and CDR2 (germline): SNHLY, FYNNEI. V was clipped by 8 bases and J by 1 base, with 9 bases between them. The CDR3 is CASGPGSNQPQHF. CDR3 DNA: TGTGCCAGCGGTCCGGGGAGCAATCAGCCCCAGCATTTT. The full variable domain, rest sourced from reference TRBV2 and TRBJ1-5, is EPEVTQTPSHQVTQMGQEVILRCVPISNHLYFYWYRQILGQKVEFLVSFYNNEISEKSEIFDDQFSVERPDGSNFTLKIRSTKLEDSAMYFCASGPGSNQPQHFGDGTRLSIL.

This chain joins TRBV7-9 and TRBJ2-1; 9 nucleotides match TRBD1. Germline V lookup: CDR1 SEHNR, CDR2 FQNEAQ (reference sequence). Trimming removed 7 bases from V and 4 bases from J; junction bases left unmatched: 5. This CDR3 has 14 residues. The CDR3: CASTFGTGYNEQFF. The CDR3, as DNA: TGTGCCAGCACCTTTGGGACAGGGTACAATGAGCAGTTCTTC.

V gene TRBV5-1 combines with J gene TRBJ2-7; 11 bases agree with TRBD1. This CDR3 comprises 13 residues. In germline, CDR1 is SGHRS, CDR2 YFSETQ. The junction had 3 bases not matched to a gene; V was cut back by 3 bases and J by 7 bases. CDR3 in DNA: TGCGCCAGCAGCTCCGGGACAGGGGGTGAGCAGTACTTC. This translates into CASSSGTGGEQYF. The complete variable domain, with remaining parts taken from reference TRBV5-1 and TRBJ2-7, reads KAGVTQTPRYLIKTRGQQVTLSCSPISGHRSVSWYQQTPGQGLQFLFEYFSETQRNKGNFPGRFSGRQFSNSRSEMNVSTLELGDSALYLCASSSGTGGEQYFGPGTRLTVT.